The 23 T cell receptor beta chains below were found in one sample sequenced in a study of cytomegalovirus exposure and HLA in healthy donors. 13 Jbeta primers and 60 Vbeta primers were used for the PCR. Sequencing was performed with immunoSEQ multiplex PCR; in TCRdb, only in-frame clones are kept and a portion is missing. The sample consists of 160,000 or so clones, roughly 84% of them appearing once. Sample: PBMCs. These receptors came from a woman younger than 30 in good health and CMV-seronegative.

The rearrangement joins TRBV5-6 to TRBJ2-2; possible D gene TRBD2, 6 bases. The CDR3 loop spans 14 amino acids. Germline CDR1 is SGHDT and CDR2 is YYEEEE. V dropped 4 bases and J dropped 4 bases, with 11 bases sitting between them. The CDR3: CASSPGGPTGELFF. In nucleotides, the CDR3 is TGTGCCAGCAGCCCCGGGGGACCCACCGGGGAGCTGTTTTTT.

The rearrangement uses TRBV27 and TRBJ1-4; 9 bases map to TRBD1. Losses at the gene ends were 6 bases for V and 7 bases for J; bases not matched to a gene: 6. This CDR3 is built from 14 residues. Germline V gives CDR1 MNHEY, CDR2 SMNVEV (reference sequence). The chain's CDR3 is CASRRQGVFEKLFF. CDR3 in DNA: TGTGCCAGCAGGAGACAGGGGGTTTTTGAAAAACTGTTTTTT.

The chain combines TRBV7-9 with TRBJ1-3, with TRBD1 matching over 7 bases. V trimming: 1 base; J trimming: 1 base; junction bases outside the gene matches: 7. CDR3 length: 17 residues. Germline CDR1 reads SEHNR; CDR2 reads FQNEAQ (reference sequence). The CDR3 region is CASSLGYRGNSGNTIYF. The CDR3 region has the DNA TGTGCCAGCAGCTTAGGCTACAGGGGTAATTCTGGAAACACCATATATTTT.

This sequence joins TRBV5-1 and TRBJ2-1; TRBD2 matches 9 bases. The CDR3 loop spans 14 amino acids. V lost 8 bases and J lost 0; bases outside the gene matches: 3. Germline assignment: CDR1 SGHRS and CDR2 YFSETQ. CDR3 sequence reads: CASSSGSSYNEQFF. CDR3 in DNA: TGCGCCAGTAGTAGCGGGAGCTCCTACAATGAGCAGTTCTTC.

The CDR3 nucleotides read TGTGCCAGCCTATTGGACAGGGTGGGTACTGAAGCTTTCTTT. This encodes CASLLDRVGTEAFF. The V and J genes are TRBV5-4 and TRBJ1-1, with 8 bases fitting TRBD1. Germline trimming cut 7 bases from V and 5 bases from J; bases unmatched to any gene: 10. The CDR3 runs 14 residues. CDR1 is SGHNT, CDR2 YYREEE, per germline (reference sequence). The variable domain in full, completed from reference TRBV5-4 and TRBJ1-1, reads ETGVTQSPTHLIKTRGQQVTLRCSSQSGHNTVSWYQQALGQGPQFIFQYYREEENGRGNFPPRFSGLQFPNYSSELNVNALELDDSALYLCASLLDRVGTEAFFGQGTRLTVV.

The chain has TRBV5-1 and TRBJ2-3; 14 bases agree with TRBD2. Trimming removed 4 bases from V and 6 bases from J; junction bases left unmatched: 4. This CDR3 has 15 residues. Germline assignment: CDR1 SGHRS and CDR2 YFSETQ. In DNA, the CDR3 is TGCGCCAGCAGCGAGACTAGCGGGGGGGTGGATACGCAGTATTTT. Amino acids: CASSETSGGVDTQYF. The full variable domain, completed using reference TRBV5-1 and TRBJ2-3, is KAGVTQTPRYLIKTRGQQVTLSCSPISGHRSVSWYQQTPGQGLQFLFEYFSETQRNKGNFPGRFSGRQFSNSRSEMNVSTLELGDSALYLCASSETSGGVDTQYFGPGTRLTVL.

CDR3 residues: CASSLGRNTEAFF. The CDR3 region has the DNA TGTGCCAGCAGCTTGGGTAGGAACACTGAAGCTTTCTTT. This chain links TRBV5-6 with TRBJ1-1; D remains unclear. The germline V gene has CDR1 SGHDT and CDR2 YYEEEE. V dropped 0 bases and J dropped 1 base, with 4 bases sitting between them. This CDR3 has 13 residues.

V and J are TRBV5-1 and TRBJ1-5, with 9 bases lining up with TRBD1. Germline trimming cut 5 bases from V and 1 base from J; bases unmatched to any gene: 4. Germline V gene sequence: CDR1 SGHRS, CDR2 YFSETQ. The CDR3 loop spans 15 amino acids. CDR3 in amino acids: CASRSGQGSNQPQHF. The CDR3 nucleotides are TGCGCCAGCAGATCGGGACAGGGAAGCAATCAGCCCCAGCATTTT.

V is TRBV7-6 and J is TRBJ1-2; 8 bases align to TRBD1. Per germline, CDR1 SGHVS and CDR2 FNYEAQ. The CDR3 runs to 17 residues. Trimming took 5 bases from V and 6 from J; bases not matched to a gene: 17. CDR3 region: CASSSLSLTTGAHGYTF. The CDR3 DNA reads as TGTGCCAGCAGCAGCTTATCCCTTACGACAGGGGCCCATGGCTACACCTTC.

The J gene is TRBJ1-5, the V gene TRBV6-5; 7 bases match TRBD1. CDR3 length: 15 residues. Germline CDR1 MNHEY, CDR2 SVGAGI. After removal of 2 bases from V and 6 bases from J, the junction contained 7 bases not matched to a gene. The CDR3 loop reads CASSYAGGSGQPQHF. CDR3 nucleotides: TGTGCCAGCAGTTACGCAGGGGGGTCGGGTCAGCCCCAGCATTTT.

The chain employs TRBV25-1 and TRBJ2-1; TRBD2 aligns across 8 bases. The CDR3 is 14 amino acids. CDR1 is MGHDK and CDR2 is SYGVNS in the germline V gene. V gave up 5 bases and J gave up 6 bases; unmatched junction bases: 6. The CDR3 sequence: CASSPWTSSNEQFF. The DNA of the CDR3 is TGTGCCAGCAGTCCATGGACTAGCAGCAATGAGCAGTTCTTC. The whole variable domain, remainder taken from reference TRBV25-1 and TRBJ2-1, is EADIYQTPRYLVIGTGKKITLECSQTMGHDKMYWYQQDPGMELHLIHYSYGVNSTEKGDLSSESTVSRIRTEHFPLTLESARPSHTSQYLCASSPWTSSNEQFFGPGTRLTVL.

CDR3 coding DNA: TGCAGCGCCCAGGGGCTGCCTAACTATGGCTACACCTTC. Encoded protein: CSAQGLPNYGYTF. This chain connects TRBV29-1 to TRBJ1-2; D possibly corresponds to TRBD1 (6 bases). The length of the CDR3 is 13 residues. The germline CDR1 and CDR2 sequences are SQVTM and ANQGSEA. V lost 7 bases, J lost 0 bases, and 12 bases lay in between. The whole variable domain, remainder taken from reference TRBV29-1 and TRBJ1-2, is SAVISQKPSRDICQRGTSLTIQCQVDSQVTMMFWYRQQPGQSLTLIATANQGSEATYESGFVIDKFPISRPNLTFSTLTVSNMSPEDSSIYLCSAQGLPNYGYTFGSGTRLTVV.

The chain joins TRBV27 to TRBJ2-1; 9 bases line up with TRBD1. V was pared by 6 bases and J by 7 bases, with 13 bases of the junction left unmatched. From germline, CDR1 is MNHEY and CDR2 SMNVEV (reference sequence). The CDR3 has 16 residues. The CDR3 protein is CASSPIKKTGGNEQFF. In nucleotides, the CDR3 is TGTGCCAGCAGCCCCATTAAAAAGACAGGGGGAAATGAGCAGTTCTTC.

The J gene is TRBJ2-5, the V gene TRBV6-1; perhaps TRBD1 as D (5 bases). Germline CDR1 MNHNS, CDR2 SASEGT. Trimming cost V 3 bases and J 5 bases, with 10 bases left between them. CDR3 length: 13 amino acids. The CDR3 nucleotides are TGTGCCAGCAGTGATTCAGGGTTGGAGACCCAGTACTTC. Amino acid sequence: CASSDSGLETQYF.

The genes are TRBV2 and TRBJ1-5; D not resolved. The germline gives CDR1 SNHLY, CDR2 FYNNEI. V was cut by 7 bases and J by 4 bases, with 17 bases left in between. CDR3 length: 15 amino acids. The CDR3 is CASKKDSATNQPQHF. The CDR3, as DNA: TGTGCCAGCAAGAAGGACTCCGCAACGAATCAGCCCCAGCATTTT.

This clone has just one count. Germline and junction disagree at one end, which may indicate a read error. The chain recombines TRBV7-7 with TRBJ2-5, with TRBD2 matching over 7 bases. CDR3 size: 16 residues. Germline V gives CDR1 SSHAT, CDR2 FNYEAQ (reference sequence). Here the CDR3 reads CASSPIPSGGQETQYF. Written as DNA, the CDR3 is TGTGCTAGCAGCCCCATCCCATCGGGGGGCCAAGAGACCCAGTACTTC.

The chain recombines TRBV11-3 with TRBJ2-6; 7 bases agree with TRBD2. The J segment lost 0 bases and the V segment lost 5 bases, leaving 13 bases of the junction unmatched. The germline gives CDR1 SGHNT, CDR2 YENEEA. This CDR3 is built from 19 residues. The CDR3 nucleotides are TGTGCCAGCAGCCCCCAAGGGAGGGGCCTCTCCTCTGGGGCCAACGTCCTGACTTTC. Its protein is CASSPQGRGLSSGANVLTF.

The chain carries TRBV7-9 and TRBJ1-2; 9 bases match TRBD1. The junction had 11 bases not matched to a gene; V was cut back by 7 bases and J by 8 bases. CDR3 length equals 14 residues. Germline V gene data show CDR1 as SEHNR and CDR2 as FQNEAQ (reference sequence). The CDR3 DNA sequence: TGTGCCAGCACGACAGGGGGGGGCGCCTTAGGCTACACCTTC. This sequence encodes CASTTGGGALGYTF.

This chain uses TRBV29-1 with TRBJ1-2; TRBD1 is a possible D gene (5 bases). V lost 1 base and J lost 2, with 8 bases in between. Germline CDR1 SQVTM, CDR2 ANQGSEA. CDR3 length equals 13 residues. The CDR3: CSVEGQRNYGYTF. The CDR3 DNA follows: TGCAGCGTTGAAGGACAGAGAAACTATGGCTACACCTTC.

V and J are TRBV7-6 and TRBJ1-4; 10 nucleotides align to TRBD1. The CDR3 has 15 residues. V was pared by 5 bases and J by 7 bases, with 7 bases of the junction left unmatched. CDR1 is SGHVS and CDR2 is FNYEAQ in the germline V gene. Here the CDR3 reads CASSARDRGGEKLFF. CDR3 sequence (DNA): TGTGCCAGCAGCGCCCGGGACAGGGGTGGTGAAAAACTGTTTTTT.

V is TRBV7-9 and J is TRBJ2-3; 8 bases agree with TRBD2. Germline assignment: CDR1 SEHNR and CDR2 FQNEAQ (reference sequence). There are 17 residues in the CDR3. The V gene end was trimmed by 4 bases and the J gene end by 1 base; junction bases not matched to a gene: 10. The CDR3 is CASSYLQGLGGTDTQYF. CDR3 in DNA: TGTGCCAGCAGCTACCTCCAGGGACTAGGAGGCACAGATACGCAGTATTTT.

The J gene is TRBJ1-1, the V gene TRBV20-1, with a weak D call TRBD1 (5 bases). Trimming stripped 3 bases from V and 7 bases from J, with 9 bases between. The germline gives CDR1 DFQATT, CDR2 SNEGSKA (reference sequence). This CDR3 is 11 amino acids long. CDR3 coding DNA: TGCAGTGCTAGGCAACAGGTTGAAGCTTTCTTT. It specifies CSARQQVEAFF.

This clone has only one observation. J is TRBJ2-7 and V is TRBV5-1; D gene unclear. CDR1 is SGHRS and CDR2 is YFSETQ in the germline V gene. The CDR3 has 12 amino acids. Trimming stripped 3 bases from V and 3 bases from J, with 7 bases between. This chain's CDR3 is CASSSLNYEQYF. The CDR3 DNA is TGCGCCAGCAGCTCCCTAAACTACGAGCAGTACTTC.